These 27 T cell receptor beta chains originate from one sample sequenced in a study of shared clonotypes between healthy human individuals. The repertoire was sequenced with immunoSEQ multiplex PCR; TCRdb's copy has only in-frame clones and lacks some. The sample yields some 500,000 clones, approximately 95% seen once. Sequencing input: naive CD4+ T cells sorted from blood. The sample's subset: CD45RA+ positively selected. Receptors were obtained from a woman between 25 and 40 years old in good health.

A note on this clone: Additional DNA sequences in this sample encode the identical CDR3. The V call is TRBV30, the J call TRBJ1-3; D gene uncertain. Germline V CDR1 and CDR2: GTSNPN, SVGIG (reference sequence). The CDR3 is 14 residues long. V was cut by 0 bases and J by 3 bases, with 9 bases left in between. The CDR3 sequence: CAWSVLGLGNTIYF. CDR3 DNA sequence: TGTGCCTGGAGTGTACTCGGTCTTGGAAACACCATATATTTT.

V and J are TRBV18 and TRBJ2-7; a possible D gene is TRBD2 (6 bases). Germline V gene lookup returns CDR1 KGHSH and CDR2 LQKENI. V was pared by 6 bases and J by 6 bases, with 18 bases between. The CDR3 totals 14 residues. CDR3 nucleotide sequence: TGTGCCAGCTCCCGCGGAGGGGTTTCGTCCGAGCAGTACTTC. Protein product: CASSRGGVSSEQYF.

This chain connects TRBV29-1 to TRBJ1-4; 11 positions match TRBD1. This CDR3 region has 14 residues. The J segment lost 4 bases and the V segment lost 6 bases, leaving 4 bases of the junction unmatched. The V gene's germline CDR1 is SQVTM and CDR2 ANQGSEA. CDR3 sequence: CSVGTGGGNEKLFF. In DNA, the CDR3 is TGCAGCGTCGGGACAGGGGGAGGTAATGAAAAACTGTTTTTT.

The chain joins TRBV1 to TRBJ2-7; the table's D call, TRBD2, has no DNA check behind it. TRBV1 is classified as a pseudogene. CDR3 size: 16 residues. The DNA of the CDR3 is TGCACCAGCAGCCAAGTCCCGGTCGCTAGCGGCTACGAGCAGTACTTC. Translating it yields CTSSQVPVASGYEQYF.

The chain links TRBV6-5 to TRBJ2-5; D gene uncertain. V was clipped by 7 bases and J by 5 bases, with 11 bases between them. Germline V gene lookup returns CDR1 MNHEY and CDR2 SVGAGI. This CDR3 comprises 12 residues. The CDR3 DNA reads TGTGCCAGCAAAGGGTTCGTGGAGACCCAGTACTTC. Translation: CASKGFVETQYF.

This chain joins TRBV7-8 and TRBJ2-7; 7 nucleotides align to TRBD2. CDR3 length equals 16 residues. The germline CDR1 and CDR2 sequences are SGHVS and FQNEAQ. Trimming cost V 0 bases and J 8 bases; bases outside gene matches: 13. CDR3 loop: CASSLAAASGHTKQYF. DNA of the CDR3: TGTGCCAGCAGCTTAGCGGCCGCTAGCGGACATACGAAGCAGTACTTC.

For the CDR3, the DNA is TGTGCCAGCAGACGATCCACAGGGTCTTACGAGCAGTACTTC. It codes for CASRRSTGSYEQYF. This chain links TRBV7-9 with TRBJ2-5; D might be TRBD1 (6 bases). The J call is uncertain, as TRBJ2-7 better fits the DNA end. CDR1 and CDR2 from the germline V gene are SEHNR and FQNEAQ (reference sequence). This CDR3 contains 14 residues.

J is TRBJ2-5 and V is TRBV19; 7 nucleotides line up with TRBD1. The junction had 6 bases not matched to a gene; V was cut back by 6 bases and J by 5 bases. Germline V lookup: CDR1 LNHDA, CDR2 SQIVND (reference sequence). This CDR3 spans 13 amino acids. This CDR3 reads CASSGDREETQYF. In DNA form, the CDR3 reads TGTGCCAGTAGCGGAGACAGGGAGGAGACCCAGTACTTC. The full variable domain, completed using reference TRBV19 and TRBJ2-5, is DGGITQSPKYLFRKEGQNVTLSCEQNLNHDAMYWYRQDPGQGLRLIYYSQIVNDFQKGDIAEGYSVSREKKESFPLTVTSAQKNPTAFYLCASSGDREETQYFGPGTRLLVL.

The chain employs TRBV7-2 and TRBJ1-1; TRBD1 matches at 7 bases. The CDR3 sequence is 13 residues long. CDR1 is SGHTA and CDR2 is FQGNSA in the germline V gene. With 6 bases clipped from V and 5 bases from J, the junction kept 6 bases outside the gene matches. The CDR3 spells CASSWTGTTEAFF. The CDR3, as DNA: TGTGCCAGCAGTTGGACAGGCACAACTGAAGCTTTCTTT.

The chain carries TRBV11-2 and TRBJ2-2; D possibly corresponds to TRBD1 (5 bases). The CDR3 has 15 residues. Germline CDR1 is SGHAT and CDR2 is FQNNGV. The ends were cut back, 3 bases at V and 0 bases at J, with 8 bases in the middle. The CDR3 loop reads CASSLGRANTGELFF. The DNA for the CDR3 is TGTGCCAGCAGCTTGGGCAGGGCGAACACCGGGGAGCTGTTTTTT.

This clone was seen only a few times. The CDR3 coding sequence is TGTGCCAGCAGTTACTCTTGGGACAGAATATACACCTTC. As protein: CASSYSWDRIYTF. This chain uses TRBV6-5 with TRBJ1-2; 7 bases fit TRBD1. The V gene's germline CDR1 is MNHEY and CDR2 SVGAGI. V was clipped by 0 bases and J by 11 bases; unmatched bases: 6. The CDR3 length is 13 residues.

The chain employs TRBV6-5 and TRBJ1-5; TRBD1 is a possible D gene (5 bases). Germline V gene lookup returns CDR1 MNHEY and CDR2 SVGAGI. Trimming took off 8 bases at V and 1 base at J, with 12 bases between the two ends. The CDR3 runs to 14 residues. Written as DNA, the CDR3 is TGTGCCAGCGGGTATGACAGCAGCAATCAGCCCCAGCATTTT. The encoded protein is CASGYDSSNQPQHF.

This sequence joins TRBV7-2 and TRBJ2-5; possible D gene TRBD2, 6 bases. The V end lost 1 base, the J end lost 6 bases, and 18 bases lay between the germline ends. Germline assignment: CDR1 SGHTA and CDR2 FQGNSA. The CDR3 spans 16 residues. The DNA of the CDR3 is TGTGCCAGCAGCTTAGTCCGCGGGGCCCATCGTAAGACCCAGTACTTC. Its translation: CASSLVRGAHRKTQYF. The full variable domain, rest sourced from reference TRBV7-2 and TRBJ2-5, is GAGVSQSPSNKVTEKGKDVELRCDPISGHTALYWYRQSLGQGLEFLIYFQGNSAPDKSGLPSDRFSAERTGGSVSTLTIQRTQQEDSAVYLCASSLVRGAHRKTQYFGPGTRLLVL.

The rearrangement uses TRBV11-2 and TRBJ2-1; D is uncertain. V was clipped by 3 bases and J by 0 bases, with 9 bases between them. From germline, CDR1 is SGHAT and CDR2 FQNNGV. The CDR3 totals 15 residues. The CDR3 loop reads CASSFWLSSYNEQFF. In nucleotides, the CDR3 is TGTGCCAGCAGCTTCTGGCTTTCCTCCTACAATGAGCAGTTCTTC.

V usage is TRBV5-4 and J usage is TRBJ2-5; a possible D gene is TRBD1 (6 bases). The J call may be wrong; the DNA end is better matched by TRBJ2-7. Germline CDR1 reads SGHNT; CDR2 reads YYREEE (reference sequence). There are 14 residues in the CDR3. The chain's CDR3 is CASSLPDSSYEQYF. The CDR3 DNA reads as TGTGCCAGCAGCTTGCCGGACAGCTCCTACGAGCAGTACTTC.

The CDR3 DNA reads TGTGCCAGCAGGGTGACTAGCGGAGACGAGCAGTACTTC. It specifies CASRVTSGDEQYF. The V and J genes are TRBV28 and TRBJ2-7; TRBD2 aligns across 9 bases. The CDR3 covers 13 residues. From germline, CDR1 is MDHEN and CDR2 SYDVKM. Germline trimming cut 6 bases from V and 5 bases from J; bases unmatched to any gene: 5.

The V gene is TRBV7-2, the J gene TRBJ2-7, with D perhaps being TRBD1 or TRBD2 (6 bases each). This CDR3 spans 13 amino acids. The V gene lost 5 bases and the J gene lost 4 bases, with 12 bases spanning the gap. The germline V gene has CDR1 SGHTA and CDR2 FQGNSA. The CDR3 DNA follows: TGTGCCAGCAGCGGACCGGGGGCATACGAGCAGTACTTC. Protein product: CASSGPGAYEQYF.

CDR3 nucleotide sequence: TGTGCCAGCAGTCGGGGGGAGGGCTACAATGAGCAGTTCTTC. Encoded protein: CASSRGEGYNEQFF. The rearrangement links TRBV27 to TRBJ2-1; 7 bases are shared with TRBD2. Germline CDR1 and CDR2: MNHEY and SMNVEV (reference sequence). This CDR3 is 14 amino acids long. Trimming took 5 bases from V and 3 from J; bases not matched to a gene: 4.

The rearrangement links TRBV18 to TRBJ2-3, with D hard to call. The CDR3 loop spans 13 amino acids. The V end lost 2 bases, the J end lost 4 bases, and 7 bases lay between the germline ends. CDR1 is KGHSH and CDR2 is LQKENI in the germline V gene. CDR3 sequence (DNA): TGTGCCAGCTCACCAACTCTCTCAGATACGCAGTATTTT. Its translation is CASSPTLSDTQYF.

J is TRBJ1-3 and V is TRBV7-8; no clear D. Germline CDR1 and CDR2: SGHVS and FQNEAQ. Deletions cut 7 bases from V and 2 bases from J, with 12 bases between. CDR3 length: 14 amino acids. The CDR3 DNA reads TGTGCCAGCAAAAGATCTCAGGCTGGAAACACCATATATTTT. Its protein is CASKRSQAGNTIYF. The variable domain in full, with the rest retrieved from reference TRBV7-8 and TRBJ1-3, is GAGVSQSPRYKVAKRGQDVALRCDPISGHVSLFWYQQALGQGPEFLTYFQNEAQLDKSGLPSDRFFAERPEGSVSTLKIQRTQQEDSAVYLCASKRSQAGNTIYFGEGSWLTVV.

The gene calls are TRBV2 and TRBJ1-2; a weak D match, TRBD1 (6 bases). This CDR3 has 16 amino acids. Trimming removed 1 base at V and 4 bases at J, with 16 bases between. Germline V gene lookup returns CDR1 SNHLY and CDR2 FYNNEI. CDR3 sequence (DNA): TGTGCCAGCAGTGAAGAAGTCCGACAGGTCGTCTATGGCTACACCTTC. This encodes CASSEEVRQVVYGYTF.

V is TRBV5-1 and J is TRBJ2-3; 9 nucleotides match TRBD2. From germline, CDR1 is SGHRS and CDR2 YFSETQ. V dropped 3 bases and J dropped 14; count of bases not matched to a gene: 13. This CDR3 has 14 residues. The DNA of the CDR3 is TGCGCCAGCAGCTCTAGCGGGATGGGCCGACGCACGTATTTT. Amino acid sequence: CASSSSGMGRRTYF.

This clone appeared once. The rearrangement joins TRBV27 to TRBJ2-5, with 9 bases that match TRBD1. V gave up 5 bases and J gave up 5 bases; unmatched junction bases: 9. The germline gives CDR1 MNHEY, CDR2 SMNVEV (reference sequence). The CDR3 is 15 amino acids. CDR3 loop: CASSQGQGEEETQYF. As DNA, the CDR3 is TGTGCCAGCAGTCAGGGACAGGGCGAGGAGGAGACCCAGTACTTC.

The chain carries TRBV18 and TRBJ2-1; D gene unclear. V lost 6 bases to trimming and J lost 8 bases, with 8 bases between them. CDR1 and CDR2 from the germline V gene are KGHSH and LQKENI. CDR3 length: 11 residues. CDR3: CASSLDHEQFF. The CDR3 coding sequence is TGTGCCAGCTCCCTTGACCATGAGCAGTTCTTC.

The chain carries TRBV19 and TRBJ1-4; D unclear. Germline CDR1 and CDR2: LNHDA and SQIVND (reference sequence). The CDR3 is 13 amino acids. Trimming took off 10 bases at V and 7 bases at J, with 16 bases between the two ends. CDR3 in amino acids: CATRPGSGEKLFF. DNA for the CDR3: TGTGCCACCCGTCCGGGGTCGGGTGAAAAACTGTTTTTT.

This rearrangement joins TRBV6-6 to TRBJ2-5, with D possibly TRBD2 on 6 matching bases. Germline V gives CDR1 MNHNY, CDR2 SVGAGI (reference sequence). This CDR3 is built from 13 residues. The V and J ends lost 6 bases and 4 bases respectively, with 12 bases between them. The chain's CDR3 is CASSPTRIETQYF. DNA of the CDR3: TGTGCCAGCAGCCCGACTAGAATAGAGACCCAGTACTTC.

The V call is TRBV27, the J call TRBJ1-1; D not resolved. This CDR3 is built from 14 residues. The V and J ends lost 1 base and 1 base respectively, with 7 bases between them. From germline, CDR1 is MNHEY and CDR2 SMNVEV (reference sequence). CDR3 sequence (DNA): TGTGCCAGCAGTTTATACGCCAAGAACACTGAAGCTTTCTTT. Encoded protein: CASSLYAKNTEAFF.